The clone carrying this T cell receptor beta chain occurred many times. The sample originates from a study of CD8 T cells in ankylosing spondylitis. TCRdb ran MiXCR on the 5' RACE reads and lists one entry per CDR3 protein. The table records some 150,000 distinct CDR3 sequences, roughly 11% of them present only once. CDR1 and CDR2 from the germline V gene are MDHEN and SYDVKM. Trimming shortened V by 8 bases and J by 15 bases, and 20 bases separated the two germline ends. The CDR3 runs to 12 residues. The sequence was collected from a female donor with ankylosing spondylitis or in good health (not recorded which). The sequencing input was blood, either unsorted or a sorted T cell fraction (not recorded which). This chain joins TRBV28 and TRBJ2-1; no definite D call. CDR3 DNA sequence: TGTGCCAGCTGGCGACCTCCCGAGCGTCGGTTCTTC. It encodes CASWRPPERRFF.